This entry is about one T cell receptor (beta chain). The sample comes from a study of shared clonotypes between healthy human individuals. Study-level background: CD8 memory received one plate per donor, CD8 naive two, CD4 memory three and CD4 naive three.

Produced via immunoSEQ multiplex PCR; TCRdb's table is partial and in-frame only. The table shows approximately 330,000 clones, with roughly 80% occurring only once. This CDR3 region has 15 residues. Germline lookup yields CDR1 SGHRS and CDR2 YFSETQ. Trimming took 1 base from V and 5 from J, leaving 13 bases between them. The rearrangement links TRBV5-1 to TRBJ1-5; perhaps TRBD1 as D (5 bases). This TCR came from a man aged 30-40 years in good health. Sequenced material: memory CD4+ T cells sorted from blood. The subset was: CD45RA-negative fraction. This CDR3 reads CASSLRGGEDQPQHF. The CDR3 DNA reads as TGCGCCAGCAGCTTGAGGGGAGGGGAGGATCAGCCCCAGCATTTT.